Following are 3 T cell receptor beta chains from one sample sequenced in a study of technical replicates of blood from a handful of donors. TCRdb's copy holds only in-frame clones and misses some; the assay was immunoSEQ multiplex PCR. This sample yields over 60,000 clones, of which around 92% are seen a single time; 4.5% to 5% belongs to the top ten. Sequenced sample: PBMCs. The origin of the receptors is a human donor in good health. Some clones in this sample may be carry-over from other donors' samples.

This chain joins TRBV30 and TRBJ2-5; 12 nucleotides line up with TRBD2. Looked up from germline, CDR1 is GTSNPN and CDR2 is SVGIG (reference sequence). Trimming took 0 bases from V and 7 from J; bases not matched to a gene: 6. CDR3 length: 15 amino acids. The CDR3 loop reads CAWSVRASGRGTQYF. The CDR3, as DNA: TGTGCCTGGAGTGTACGGGCTAGCGGGAGGGGGACCCAGTACTTC. Full variable domain (outside the CDR3, taken from reference TRBV30 and TRBJ2-5): SQTIHQWPATLVQPVGSPLSLECTVEGTSNPNLYWYRQAAGRGLQLLFYSVGIGQISSEVPQNLSASRPQDRQFILSSKKLLLSDSGFYLCAWSVRASGRGTQYFGPGTRLLVL.

This sequence joins TRBV4-2 and TRBJ2-7; 7 bases align to TRBD1. Losses at the gene ends were 3 bases for V and 3 bases for J; bases not matched to a gene: 2. The CDR3 extends over 13 amino acids. Germline V CDR1 and CDR2: LGHNA, YNFKEQ. The CDR3 spells CASSQGTDYEQYF. DNA for the CDR3: TGTGCCAGCAGCCAGGGGACAGACTACGAGCAGTACTTC.

The chain combines TRBV7-2 with TRBJ1-1; TRBD1 agrees at 9 bases. With 1 base clipped from V and 1 base from J, the junction kept 4 bases outside the gene matches. Germline loops: CDR1 SGHTA, CDR2 FQGNSA. There are 16 residues in the CDR3. The CDR3, as DNA: TGTGCCAGCAGCTTAGGGGGACAGGGAGGGAACACTGAAGCTTTCTTT. Protein product: CASSLGGQGGNTEAFF.